The 11 T cell receptor beta chains reported below all come from one sample, sequenced in a study of blood T cell repertoires in COVID-19. Assay used: immunoSEQ multiplex PCR; TCRdb lists only in-frame clones, some missing. The data show a few hundred thousand clones, around 90% seen once. The sequenced sample consisted of peripheral blood. The receptors come from a man aged 18 to 30 with active or convalescent COVID-19.

CDR3 sequence (DNA): TGTGCCAGCAGCTTTGAGGGGGTGACGCAGCCCCAGCATTTT. Encoded protein: CASSFEGVTQPQHF. The chain combines TRBV7-9 with TRBJ1-5; D perhaps matches TRBD1 (6 bases). The CDR3 length is 14 residues. V lost 3 bases and J lost 7, with 13 bases in between. In germline, CDR1 is SEHNR, CDR2 FQNEAQ (reference sequence).

The chain couples TRBV7-8 to TRBJ1-4; D is possibly TRBD1 (5 bases). CDR1 is SGHVS, CDR2 FQNEAQ, per germline. The CDR3 extends over 14 amino acids. The germline V and J ends were trimmed by 5 bases and 8 bases, with 15 bases remaining between them. The CDR3 DNA is TGTGCCAGCAGCCCTGGGACCGGGAGGGAAAAACTGTTTTTT. Its translation is CASSPGTGREKLFF.

The CDR3 sequence is CASSLALRGDEAFF. The CDR3 DNA reads as TGTGCCAGCAGCTTGGCCCTCAGGGGAGATGAAGCTTTCTTT. V and J are TRBV5-4 and TRBJ1-1, with a tentative D call TRBD1 (6 bases). This CDR3 has 14 residues. The germline V gene has CDR1 SGHNT and CDR2 YYREEE (reference sequence). V lost 0 bases and J lost 7, with 13 bases in between.

The chain couples TRBV6-6 to TRBJ1-4; TRBD1 agrees at 9 bases. Germline V gives CDR1 MNHNY, CDR2 SVGAGI (reference sequence). The CDR3 extends over 15 amino acids. Trimming removed 2 bases from V and 5 bases from J; junction bases left unmatched: 3. This chain's CDR3 is CASSYVGTGNEKLFF. In nucleotides, the CDR3 is TGTGCCAGCAGTTACGTCGGGACAGGGAATGAAAAACTGTTTTTT.

The V call is TRBV12-3 or TRBV12-4, the J call TRBJ1-5; no clear D gene. CDR3 length: 12 residues. Trimming shortened V by 1 base and J by 9 bases, and 7 bases separated the two germline ends. CDR3 DNA sequence: TGTGCCAGCAGTTTAGATCCTTGGCCCCAGCATTTT. Its protein product is CASSLDPWPQHF.

This clone was detected only a few times. The chain employs TRBV2 and TRBJ2-7; D is ambiguous. CDR1 and CDR2 from the germline V gene are SNHLY and FYNNEI. This CDR3 is built from 13 residues. The ends were cut back, 2 bases at V and 0 bases at J, with 5 bases in the middle. The CDR3, as DNA: TGTGCCAGCAGTGAAACAGCCTCCTACGAGCAGTACTTC. Its translation is CASSETASYEQYF.

The V gene is TRBV15, the J gene TRBJ2-6; D possibly corresponds to TRBD2 (5 bases). Per the germline V gene, CDR1 is LNHNV and CDR2 is YYDKDF (reference sequence). The V and J ends lost 7 bases and 0 bases respectively, with 7 bases between them. The CDR3 has 14 residues. For the CDR3, the DNA is TGTGCCACCACCGGGGTCTCTGGGGCCAACGTCCTGACTTTC. Protein: CATTGVSGANVLTF.

The chain links TRBV28 to TRBJ2-2; TRBD2 matches 8 bases. Germline V lookup: CDR1 MDHEN, CDR2 SYDVKM. This CDR3 spans 16 amino acids. V lost 6 bases, J lost 4 bases, and 10 bases stayed unmatched. The CDR3 coding sequence is TGTGCCAGCAGGGCGGGACTAGGATATACCACCGGGGAGCTGTTTTTT. Translating it yields CASRAGLGYTTGELFF. The variable domain in full, completed from reference TRBV28 and TRBJ2-2, reads DVKVTQSSRYLVKRTGEKVFLECVQDMDHENMFWYRQDPGLGLRLIYFSYDVKMKEKGDIPEGYSVSREKKERFSLILESASTNQTSMYLCASRAGLGYTTGELFFGEGSRLTVL.

V is TRBV11-2 and J is TRBJ1-4; D gene unclear. The V gene's germline CDR1 is SGHAT and CDR2 FQNNGV. The ends were cut back, 5 bases at V and 3 bases at J, with 19 bases in the middle. The CDR3 has 17 residues. The chain's CDR3 is CASSISSKLAPNEKLFF. CDR3 coding DNA: TGTGCCAGCAGCATATCCAGTAAATTGGCACCTAATGAAAAACTGTTTTTT.

There are a few counts of this clone. The chain recombines TRBV18 with TRBJ2-7; 7 bases agree with TRBD2. This CDR3 contains 14 residues. The trim removed 0 bases at V and 3 bases at J, leaving 2 bases unmatched. Germline V lookup: CDR1 KGHSH, CDR2 LQKENI. The CDR3 DNA follows: TGTGCCAGCTCACCACCGTGGGGGGGCTACGAGCAGTACTTC. This encodes CASSPPWGGYEQYF.

The chain is built from TRBV4-3 and TRBJ1-3; 8 bases fit TRBD1. CDR3 length: 15 amino acids. V dropped 1 base and J dropped 4; count of bases not matched to a gene: 3. Germline V gene sequence: CDR1 LGHNA, CDR2 YSLEER. Here the CDR3 DNA reads TGCGCCAGCAGCCAAGGACAGGGGCAAGGAAACACCATATATTTT. Translating gives CASSQGQGQGNTIYF.